Sequencing of this T cell receptor (beta chain) was carried out in a study of OX40 agonist ivuxolimab in advanced cancers. Across the whole study: Averaging roughly 60 years in age, with a range of about 23 to 79, the cohort was 82.7% male.

Here immunoSEQ multiplex PCR was the method, and the copy in TCRdb shows in-frame clones only, minus some. In the table there are around 62,000 clones, 65% to 90% of which are singletons. The CDR3 is made up of 15 amino acids. Germline CDR1 and CDR2: SEHNR and FQNEAQ (reference sequence). V lost 3 bases and J lost 3; bases outside the gene matches: 7. The chain has TRBV7-9 and TRBJ1-2, with 7 bases fitting TRBD1. Specimen: CD4+ or CD8+ T cells sorted from blood, collected in a trial of the OX40 agonist ivuxolimab. The receptor was derived from an adult with an advanced solid tumor such as melanoma, head and neck, liver or kidney cancer. The CDR3 loop is CASSFERGRDYGYTF. The CDR3 region has the DNA TGTGCCAGCAGCTTCGAAAGGGGGCGGGACTATGGCTACACCTTC.